The 21 T cell receptor beta chains below were found in one sample sequenced in a study of type 1 regulatory T cells. In TCRdb, the reads were re-called with MiXCR into one record per CDR3 protein. The repertoire holds roughly 62,000 distinct CDR3 sequences, with roughly 60% as singletons. No antigen has been identified for these receptors. The sequenced material came from cultured non-Tr1 T cells, either the whole culture or a sorted T cell fraction (not recorded which). The receptor source for this set is a human donor in good health.

This rearrangement joins TRBV20-1 to TRBJ1-5; no clear D. The CDR3 loop spans 15 amino acids. The germline V gene encodes CDR1 DFQATT and CDR2 SNEGSKA (reference sequence). The V end lost 6 bases, the J end lost 7 bases, and 22 bases lay between the germline ends. CDR3 sequence reads: CSALPGSDGVQPQHF. The CDR3 DNA reads as TGCAGTGCCCTCCCGGGCAGCGACGGGGTCCAGCCCCAGCATTTT.

The chain carries TRBV18 and TRBJ2-3, with 10 bases identical to TRBD2. The germline CDR1 and CDR2 sequences are KGHSH and LQKENI. The length of the CDR3 is 17 residues. J gave up 1 base and V 2 bases, and 6 bases lay outside the gene matches. CDR3 coding DNA: TGTGCCAGCTCACCAGCTAGCGGGGGCCGTCGCACAGATACGCAGTATTTT. This encodes CASSPASGGRRTDTQYF.

This clonotype was picked up a small number of times. This chain connects TRBV27 to TRBJ1-5, with unresolved D. The V gene lost 3 bases and the J gene lost 3 bases, with 6 bases spanning the gap. The CDR3 covers 13 residues. Germline V gives CDR1 MNHEY, CDR2 SMNVEV (reference sequence). The CDR3 bases are TGTGCCAGCAGTTTGGTGGCCAATCAGCCCCAGCATTTT. Translated: CASSLVANQPQHF.

This chain joins TRBV9 and TRBJ1-3; D perhaps matches TRBD1 (6 bases). V dropped 7 bases and J dropped 0 bases, with 14 bases sitting between them. The CDR3 is made up of 15 amino acids. The germline CDR1 and CDR2 sequences are SGDLS and YYNGEE. For the CDR3, the DNA is TGTGCCAGCGGTAGGGACAACGGCTCTGGAAACACCATATATTTT. Translating it yields CASGRDNGSGNTIYF.

This chain joins TRBV5-1 and TRBJ2-7, with unresolved D. Germline lookup yields CDR1 SGHRS and CDR2 YFSETQ. The germline V and J ends were trimmed by 0 bases and 6 bases, with 7 bases remaining between them. The CDR3 totals 12 residues. CDR3 loop: CASSLGVGEQYF. For the CDR3, the DNA is TGCGCCAGCAGCTTGGGAGTAGGCGAGCAGTACTTC. Using reference TRBV5-1 and TRBJ2-7 for the parts outside the CDR3, the full variable domain is KAGVTQTPRYLIKTRGQQVTLSCSPISGHRSVSWYQQTPGQGLQFLFEYFSETQRNKGNFPGRFSGRQFSNSRSEMNVSTLELGDSALYLCASSLGVGEQYFGPGTRLTVT.

The chain couples TRBV14 to TRBJ1-2; D is ambiguous. Deletions cut 4 bases from V and 7 bases from J, with 16 bases between. This CDR3 is 14 amino acids long. CDR1 is SGHDN and CDR2 is FVKESK in the germline V gene. CDR3 nucleotides: TGTGCCAGCAGCCTCCGTATTGGTGAGCGTGGCTACACCTTC. Translation: CASSLRIGERGYTF. The full variable domain, its missing parts supplied by reference TRBV14 and TRBJ1-2, is EAGVTQFPSHSVIEKGQTVTLRCDPISGHDNLYWYRRVMGKEIKFLLHFVKESKQDESGMPNNRFLAERTGGTYSTLKVQPAELEDSGVYFCASSLRIGERGYTFGSGTRLTVV.

V and J are TRBV6-5 and TRBJ2-7; D is possibly TRBD2 (5 bases). Per germline, CDR1 MNHEY and CDR2 SVGAGI. Trimming took off 3 bases at V and 1 base at J, with 16 bases between the two ends. The CDR3 totals 16 residues. The CDR3 DNA follows: TGTGCCAGCAGTTATGATGGCGCGGGCCAGTCCTACGAGCAGTACTTC. Protein: CASSYDGAGQSYEQYF.

This clonotype occurred once. The genes are TRBV7-2 and TRBJ2-7; possibly TRBD1 for D (5 bases). Deletions cut 1 base from V and 7 bases from J, with 17 bases between. Germline lookup yields CDR1 SGHTA and CDR2 FQGNSA. The CDR3 extends over 15 amino acids. The CDR3 loop reads CASSLGGHGASEQYF. The CDR3 nucleotides are TGTGCCAGCAGCTTAGGCGGACACGGTGCGAGTGAGCAGTACTTC. The full variable domain, completed using reference TRBV7-2 and TRBJ2-7, is GAGVSQSPSNKVTEKGKDVELRCDPISGHTALYWYRQSLGQGLEFLIYFQGNSAPDKSGLPSDRFSAERTGGSVSTLTIQRTQQEDSAVYLCASSLGGHGASEQYFGPGTRLTVT.

V usage is TRBV27 and J usage is TRBJ2-1, with TRBD2 identical over 12 bases. After removal of 3 bases from V and 8 bases from J, the junction contained 5 bases not matched to a gene. The CDR3 extends over 15 amino acids. Germline V gives CDR1 MNHEY, CDR2 SMNVEV (reference sequence). CDR3 DNA sequence: TGTGCCAGCAGTTTTGGGCTAGCGGGAGGGGATGAGCAGTTCTTC. This encodes CASSFGLAGGDEQFF.

This chain uses TRBV11-2 with TRBJ2-1; D is unclear. Germline V gene sequence: CDR1 SGHAT, CDR2 FQNNGV. The length of the CDR3 is 13 residues. Trimming removed 1 base from V and 8 bases from J, with 9 bases in between. CDR3: CASSLGLLDEQFF. The CDR3 DNA follows: TGTGCCAGCAGCTTAGGCCTGCTCGATGAGCAGTTCTTC.

The chain carries TRBV6-1 and TRBJ2-2; 8 bases are a match to TRBD1. The germline CDR1 and CDR2 sequences are MNHNS and SASEGT. The CDR3 is 14 amino acids. With 8 bases clipped from V and 3 bases from J, the junction kept 5 bases outside the gene matches. The CDR3 loop reads CASGQGWYTGELFF. The CDR3, as DNA: TGTGCCAGCGGACAGGGTTGGTACACCGGGGAGCTGTTTTTT.

This clonotype turned up a few times. The rearrangement links TRBV10-3 to TRBJ2-1; TRBD2 matches at 7 bases. There are 14 residues in the CDR3. The junction had 8 bases not matched to a gene; V was cut back by 4 bases and J by 8 bases. Germline V gene lookup returns CDR1 ENHRY and CDR2 SYGVKD. The CDR3 nucleotides read TGTGCCATCAGTGGGGGCGGGAGTGAAGATGAGCAGTTCTTC. This encodes CAISGGGSEDEQFF.

The rearrangement uses TRBV5-1 and TRBJ2-3; 10 nucleotides align to TRBD2. The CDR3 has 21 residues. Germline lookup yields CDR1 SGHRS and CDR2 YFSETQ. V lost 1 base, J lost 2 bases, and 19 bases stayed unmatched. Here the CDR3 reads CASSLNSVGTSGNLDTDTQYF. CDR3 DNA: TGCGCCAGCAGCTTGAATTCGGTCGGAACTAGCGGGAATCTTGACACAGATACGCAGTATTTT.

The V call is TRBV4-2, the J call TRBJ1-2; D is uncertain. This CDR3 has 14 amino acids. Germline V gene sequence: CDR1 LGHNA, CDR2 YNFKEQ. Trimming left V 2 bases short and J 5 bases short, with 12 bases between. This CDR3 is CASSQLLGSYGYTF. The DNA of the CDR3 is TGTGCCAGCAGCCAACTTTTGGGCTCGTATGGCTACACCTTC.

Worth noting for this clonotype: One base away lies a much larger clone, so this may be a sequencing read error. This chain connects TRBV10-3 to TRBJ2-1; 8 bases map to TRBD1. The CDR3 totals 15 residues. The germline gives CDR1 ENHRY, CDR2 SYGVKD. V gave up 0 bases and J gave up 8 bases; unmatched junction bases: 6. DNA for the CDR3: TGTGCCATCAGTGAGTCGTTGGCAGGGGGCGATGAGCAGTTCTTC. This translates into CAISESLAGGDEQFF.

The chain couples TRBV7-7 to TRBJ2-1, with TRBD2 identical over 11 bases. Germline V gene sequence: CDR1 SSHAT, CDR2 FNYEAQ (reference sequence). The CDR3 spans 14 residues. V lost 5 bases and J lost 10; bases outside the gene matches: 7. CDR3: CASSPLAGGGEQFF. The CDR3 DNA is TGTGCCAGCAGCCCCCTAGCGGGAGGAGGCGAGCAGTTCTTC.

The chain has TRBV7-8 and TRBJ2-7; 7 nucleotides match TRBD1. V shed 2 bases and J 4 bases; nucleotides not matched to a gene: 11. The CDR3 covers 16 residues. Germline assignment: CDR1 SGHVS and CDR2 FQNEAQ. CDR3 amino acids: CASSLRLSRGSYEQYF. Here the CDR3 DNA reads TGTGCCAGCAGCTTACGATTGAGCAGGGGGAGTTACGAGCAGTACTTC.

This clonotype occurred once. Being one base from a much bigger clone, this may be a read error. V is TRBV6-2 or TRBV6-3 and J is TRBJ2-1; D might be TRBD2 (5 bases). This CDR3 contains 15 residues. Per the germline V gene, CDR1 is MNHEY and CDR2 is SVGEGT. For the CDR3, the DNA is TGTGTCAGCCTCTCGGGGAACTGGAACTACAATGAGCAGTTCTTC. Translated, it gives CVSLSGNWNYNEQFF.

Of note for this clonotype: This may be a read error, as it is one base from a much larger clone. The gene calls are TRBV5-1 and TRBJ2-1; 12 bases match TRBD2. The CDR3 runs 14 residues. Germline assignment: CDR1 SGHRS and CDR2 YFSETQ. The CDR3, as DNA: TGCGCCAGCAGACCCAGACTAGCGGGAGAAAGGTTTCTCTTC. It yields the protein CASRPRLAGERFLF.

V is TRBV6-5 and J is TRBJ1-1; the D is unclear. CDR1 MNHEY and CDR2 SVGAGI come from the germline V gene. The CDR3 covers 12 residues. The germline V and J ends were trimmed by 8 bases and 0 bases, with 7 bases remaining between them. The DNA of the CDR3 is TGTGCCAGCGGGTCGGTGAACACTGAAGCTTTCTTT. This encodes CASGSVNTEAFF.

The gene calls are TRBV5-1 and TRBJ2-5, with D uncertain. Germline values: CDR1 SGHRS, CDR2 YFSETQ. The V end was cut by 0 bases, the J end by 7 bases, with 16 bases between. The CDR3 is 15 residues long. In nucleotides, the CDR3 is TGCGCCAGCAGCTTGGCCGTGGGCGAAGGATGGACCCAGTACTTC. Translating it yields CASSLAVGEGWTQYF.